A selection of T cell receptor beta chains follows, all from one sample in a study of control samples from healthy donors and cancer patients. The assay was immunoSEQ multiplex PCR, and TCRdb's table has in-frame clones only and misses some. The table lists around 94,000 clones, more than 80% of them singletons. Sequenced input: blood. The receptors come from a woman in her 30s in good health. Both conserved end residues are part of each CDR3. A D gene is named only where the DNA matches it firmly. Not all rows give a size; the values are once, few, many and, for expanded clones, a class.

>.|.|TRBV7-9|TRBJ1-6
CASSLAFNSPLHF
TGTGCCAGCAGCTTAGCCTTTAATTCACCCCTCCACTTT
>.|.|TRBV6-6|TRBJ1-1
CASSYQLVRNTEAFF
TGTGCCAGCAGTTACCAATTGGTCCGGAACACTGAAGCTTTCTTT
>.|.|TRBV7-6|TRBJ2-1
CASSLAPGSSYNEQFF
TGTGCCAGCAGCTTAGCACCGGGAAGCTCCTACAATGAGCAGTTCTTC
>.|.|TRBV6-5|TRBJ1-1
CASRPYPNTEAFF
TGTGCCAGCAGACCGTACCCGAACACTGAAGCTTTCTTT
>.|.|TRBV28|TRBJ1-4
CASSYLGVATNEKLFF
TGTGCCAGCAGTTATCTAGGGGTAGCAACTAATGAAAAACTGTTTTTT
>.|.|TRBV28|TRBJ1-4
CASSSPRAGNEKLFF
TGTGCCAGCAGTTCCCCCAGGGCCGGTAATGAAAAACTGTTTTTT
>.|.|TRBV9|TRBJ1-1
CASSVEGAEAFF
TGTGCCAGCAGCGTAGAGGGCGCTGAAGCTTTCTTT
>.|.|TRBV9|TRBJ2-1
CASSRPGFF
TGTGCCAGCAGCCGCCCTGGGTTCTTC
>.|.|TRBV12-3/TRBV12-4|TRBJ1-2
CASSSNYGYTF
TGTGCCAGCTCCAGTAACTATGGCTACACCTTC
>.|.|TRBV21-1|TRBJ1-3
CAQRPGPISGNTIYF
TGTGCTCAAAGACCGGGACCCATCTCTGGAAACACCATATATTTT
>.|.|TRBV6-5|TRBJ1-1
CASSNRGRGNTEAFF
TGTGCCAGCAGCAATAGGGGTAGGGGGAACACTGAAGCTTTCTTT
>.|.|TRBV7-9|TRBJ2-3
CASSLLGLALTDTQYF
TGTGCCAGCAGCTTACTTGGGCTAGCACTCACAGATACGCAGTATTTT
>.|once|TRBV5-1|TRBJ1-3
CASSQDDTGNTIYF
TGCGCCAGCAGCCAGGACGATACTGGAAACACCATATATTTT
>TRBD2|.|TRBV6-2/TRBV6-3|TRBJ2-1
CASSHAWREISYNEQFF
TGTGCCAGCAGTCACGCTTGGCGGGAGATCTCCTACAATGAGCAGTTCTTC
>.|.|TRBV5-6|TRBJ1-5
CASSLGRGGQPQHF
TGTGCCAGCAGCTTGGGTAGGGGAGGTCAGCCCCAGCATTTT
>.|.|TRBV7-9|TRBJ2-1
CASSLSWKRGLGTDEQFF
TGTGCCAGCAGCTTGAGTTGGAAGCGGGGGTTGGGGACAGATGAGCAGTTCTTC
>.|.|TRBV5-1|TRBJ2-7
CASSLDSPGEQYF
TGCGCCAGCAGCTTGGACAGTCCTGGGGAGCAGTACTTC
>TRBD2|.|TRBV7-9|TRBJ2-1
CASSSAGLAGGSEQFF
TGTGCCAGCAGCTCAGCGGGACTAGCGGGAGGGTCTGAGCAGTTCTTC
>TRBD1|.|TRBV4-1|TRBJ1-2
CASSQETTPGQGYGYTF
TGCGCCAGCAGCCAAGAAACTACTCCGGGACAGGGGTATGGCTACACCTTC
>.|.|TRBV7-3|TRBJ2-3
CASSSRRTDTQYF
TGTGCCAGCAGCTCACGCCGCACAGATACGCAGTATTTT
>.|few|TRBV3-1/TRBV3-2|TRBJ2-1
CASSQDLGLRAHNEQFF
TGTGCCAGCAGCCAAGATCTGGGCTTACGGGCCCACAATGAGCAGTTCTTC
>TRBD1|once|TRBV6-2/TRBV6-3|TRBJ1-5
CASSYDRGNQPQHF
TGTGCCAGCAGTTACGACAGGGGAAATCAGCCCCAGCATTTT
>.|.|TRBV28|TRBJ1-1
CASSLGYTEAFF
TGTGCCAGCAGTTTGGGGTACACTGAAGCTTTCTTT
>.|.|TRBV6-6|TRBJ1-5
CASSWTEGQPQHF
TGTGCCAGCAGCTGGACGGAGGGTCAGCCCCAGCATTTT
>TRBD2|.|TRBV5-1|TRBJ2-5
CASSSDPVAGGGETQYF
TGCGCCAGCAGCTCGGATCCTGTAGCGGGAGGTGGCGAGACCCAGTACTTC
>.|.|TRBV15|TRBJ2-3
CATSRVTSNTDTQYF
TGTGCCACCAGCAGGGTGACTAGTAACACAGATACGCAGTATTTT
>.|.|TRBV5-1|TRBJ2-5
CASSRNRGASGLANQETQYF
TGCGCCAGCAGCAGAAACAGGGGGGCCAGCGGACTAGCGAACCAAGAGACCCAGTACTTC
>TRBD1|.|TRBV6-5|TRBJ1-1
CASRDPRTGTLAFF
TGTGCCAGCAGAGACCCTCGGACAGGGACTTTGGCTTTCTTT
>TRBD1|.|TRBV25-1|TRBJ2-3
CASGTGYGEDTQYF
TGTGCCAGCGGGACAGGATATGGGGAAGATACGCAGTATTTT
>.|.|TRBV2|TRBJ1-1
CASRRGTATEAFF
TGTGCCAGTAGACGGGGAACCGCCACTGAAGCTTTCTTT
>.|once|TRBV30|TRBJ1-5
CAWSVFGGHQPQHF
TGTGCCTGGAGTGTATTCGGGGGTCATCAGCCCCAGCATTTT
>TRBD1|once|TRBV12-3/TRBV12-4|TRBJ2-7
CASSRTGYEQYF
TGTGCCAGCAGTCGGACAGGCTACGAGCAGTACTTC
>.|once|TRBV13|TRBJ2-1
CASSLAGETYNEQFF
TGTGCCAGCAGCTTGGCAGGTGAAACCTACAATGAGCAGTTCTTC
>TRBD2|once|TRBV10-3|TRBJ2-7
CAIGGEAGVSYEQYF
TGTGCCATCGGGGGGGAAGCTGGCGTTTCCTACGAGCAGTACTTC
>.|.|TRBV28|TRBJ1-1
CASTTVQGHTEAFF
TGTGCCAGCACCACCGTGCAGGGTCACACTGAAGCTTTCTTT
>.|.|TRBV5-1|TRBJ2-5
CASSLEGGKSEETQYF
TGCGCCAGCAGCTTGGAGGGGGGCAAATCCGAGGAGACCCAGTACTTC
>.|.|TRBV4-2|TRBJ1-1
CASSQEGLNTEAFF
TGTGCCAGCAGCCAAGAGGGGTTGAACACTGAAGCTTTCTTT
>.|.|TRBV6-5|TRBJ1-3
CAGSAGPDGGNTIYF
TGTGCCGGGAGCGCCGGGCCCGACGGAGGAAACACCATATATTTT
>.|.|TRBV28|TRBJ2-5
CASSPPNLETQYF
TGTGCCAGCAGTCCCCCTAATCTTGAGACCCAGTACTTC
>.|.|TRBV7-2|TRBJ2-7
CASSLQDGYEQYF
TGTGCCAGCAGCCTCCAGGACGGCTACGAGCAGTACTTC
>.|.|TRBV6-6|TRBJ1-5
CASSYGSGNQPQHF
TGTGCCAGCAGTTACGGGAGTGGCAATCAGCCCCAGCATTTT
>.|once|TRBV28|TRBJ1-2
CASRALPFSDGYTF
TGTGCCAGCAGGGCCCTCCCCTTTTCTGATGGCTACACCTTC
>.|.|TRBV15|TRBJ2-1
CATSREYGRGNEQFF
TGTGCCACCAGCAGAGAATACGGGAGAGGCAATGAGCAGTTCTTC
>TRBD1|.|TRBV27|TRBJ1-2
CASSRGQGLYGYTF
TGTGCCAGCAGTCGCGGACAGGGACTCTATGGCTACACCTTC
>TRBD1|.|TRBV6-5|TRBJ1-4
CASSLRQGLNEKLFF
TGTGCCAGCAGTCTCCGACAGGGGCTTAATGAAAAACTGTTTTTT
>TRBD1|once|TRBV18|TRBJ1-4
CASSPLRQGNEKLFF
TGTGCCAGCTCACCCCTTCGACAGGGGAATGAAAAACTGTTTTTT
>TRBD1|.|TRBV19|TRBJ2-6
CASMSGSGQGAPGANVLTF
TGTGCCAGTATGTCGGGGTCGGGACAGGGGGCTCCTGGGGCCAACGTCCTGACTTTC
>TRBD1|.|TRBV6-5|TRBJ1-2
CASSGQSQGHGGYTF
TGTGCCAGCAGCGGACAATCACAGGGGCATGGTGGCTACACCTTC
>.|.|TRBV5-1|TRBJ2-7
CASSRVERADYEQYF
TGCGCCAGCAGCCGCGTGGAGAGGGCCGACTACGAGCAGTACTTC
>TRBD1|.|TRBV10-3|TRBJ2-7
CAIGPGQGIYEQYF
TGTGCCATCGGGCCGGGACAGGGGATCTACGAGCAGTACTTC
>TRBD1|.|TRBV27|TRBJ1-2
CASRKKQGQGGNYGYTF
TGTGCCAGCCGAAAAAAACAAGGACAGGGGGGGAACTATGGCTACACCTTC
>.|.|TRBV2|TRBJ1-4
CASRQDSGAKLFF
TGTGCCAGCAGACAGGATTCGGGCGCAAAACTGTTTTTT
>.|.|TRBV16|TRBJ2-7
CASSQAGIDEQYF
TGTGCCAGCAGCCAAGCAGGGATTGACGAGCAGTACTTC